These 4 T cell receptor beta chains were all obtained from the same sample, sequenced in a study of CD8 T cells in Susac syndrome. It was with random hexamers that roughly 0.45 to 1 ug RNA was reverse transcribed. TCRdb ran MiXCR on the immunoSEQ multiplex PCR reads and lists one entry per CDR3 protein. The table records around 53,000 distinct CDR3 sequences, 95% of them present only once. The source material was CD8+ T cells from PBMCs. The receptors here all came from a human donor with Susac syndrome.

The V gene is TRBV27, the J gene TRBJ1-2; 8 bases are a match to TRBD1. This CDR3 is 13 amino acids long. V trimming: 8 bases; J trimming: 8 bases; junction bases outside the gene matches: 10. The V gene's germline CDR1 is MNHEY and CDR2 SMNVEV (reference sequence). CDR3 in DNA: TGTGCCAGCCATGATCAGGGGGCGTACGGCTACACCTTC. It yields the protein CASHDQGAYGYTF.

The chain is built from TRBV9 and TRBJ1-2, with D tentatively TRBD1 (5 bases). CDR1 is SGDLS, CDR2 YYNGEE, per germline. Trimming pared 5 bases from V and 10 bases from J, leaving 15 bases between. The CDR3 spans 12 residues. Here the CDR3 DNA reads TGTGCCAGCAGGCAGGGCTTGGATAACTACACCTTC. It translates to CASRQGLDNYTF.

The V and J genes are TRBV3-1 and TRBJ2-5; 11 bases align to TRBD2. This CDR3 is built from 16 residues. J was trimmed by 2 bases and V by 4 bases; bases with no gene match: 6. Germline values: CDR1 LGHDT, CDR2 YNNKEL (reference sequence). CDR3: CASSPLAGDQQETQYF. In DNA, the CDR3 is TGTGCCAGCAGCCCACTAGCGGGGGACCAACAAGAGACCCAGTACTTC.

In DNA form, the CDR3 reads TGTGCCAGCAGTGAAGTTTCAGCCGGTTACTATGGCTACACCTTC. This gives the protein CASSEVSAGYYGYTF. The rearrangement uses TRBV25-1 and TRBJ1-2; D is ambiguous. Trimming removed 2 bases from V and 3 bases from J, with 13 bases in between. The CDR3 runs to 15 residues. The germline CDR1 and CDR2 sequences are MGHDK and SYGVNS.